The 28 T cell receptor beta chains in this list originate from one sample, sequenced in a study of blood T cell repertoires in COVID-19. Measured with immunoSEQ multiplex PCR; TCRdb has only the in-frame clones, and not every one. The data contain about 160,000 clones, about 93% of them seen just once; the ten biggest clones take up roughly 5%. The source material was peripheral blood. The receptors come from a woman in her 50s with acute or convalescent COVID-19.

The V gene is TRBV30, the J gene TRBJ2-1, with 7 bases aligning to TRBD1. The CDR3 consists of 14 residues. Germline lookup yields CDR1 GTSNPN and CDR2 SVGIG (reference sequence). The V and J ends lost 1 base and 4 bases, in that order; junction bases with no gene match: 4. This chain's CDR3 is CAWSGQGGYNEQFF. In nucleotides, the CDR3 is TGTGCCTGGAGTGGACAGGGCGGTTACAATGAGCAGTTCTTC.

V gene TRBV19 combines with J gene TRBJ1-4; D unresolved. CDR3 length: 16 residues. The germline V and J ends were trimmed by 2 bases and 0 bases, with 10 bases remaining between them. Germline CDR1 and CDR2: LNHDA and SQIVND (reference sequence). The CDR3 region has the DNA TGTGCCAGTAGTATATCGCGAGGTGCAACTAATGAAAAACTGTTTTTT. It translates to CASSISRGATNEKLFF.

The chain links TRBV4-3 to TRBJ2-7, with 7 bases that match TRBD2. This CDR3 spans 15 amino acids. V was clipped by 1 base and J by 5 bases; unmatched bases: 8. Germline V lookup: CDR1 LGHNA, CDR2 YSLEER. In nucleotides, the CDR3 is TGCGCCAGCAGCCAAGGTCTAGCGGCCTCAGACGAGCAGTACTTC. Protein product: CASSQGLAASDEQYF.

This chain joins TRBV5-6 and TRBJ2-5, with 10 bases matching TRBD2. The V and J ends lost 4 bases and 5 bases, in that order; junction bases with no gene match: 5. Germline-derived CDR1 and CDR2 are SGHDT and YYEEEE. This CDR3 region has 14 residues. In nucleotides, the CDR3 is TGTGCCAGCAGCAGTAGCGGGGGGACGGAGACCCAGTACTTC. Translated: CASSSSGGTETQYF.

The V and J genes are TRBV3-1 (or the pseudogene TRBV3-2) and TRBJ1-4, with a tentative D call TRBD1 (5 bases). Per germline, CDR1 LGHDT and CDR2 YNNKEL (reference sequence). Deletions cut 2 bases from V and 4 bases from J, with 14 bases between. This CDR3 is 16 amino acids long. The CDR3 here is CASSQNRGRLNEKLFF. DNA of the CDR3: TGTGCCAGCAGCCAAAATAGGGGAAGGCTTAATGAAAAACTGTTTTTT.

This chain joins TRBV9 and TRBJ2-1, with 12 bases fitting TRBD2. This CDR3 spans 18 amino acids. The V gene's germline CDR1 is SGDLS and CDR2 YYNGEE. The J segment lost 7 bases and the V segment lost 3 bases, leaving 14 bases of the junction unmatched. The CDR3 DNA follows: TGTGCCAGCAGCGCGACTAGCGGGAGATCAAGTCCCCTAAATGAGCAGTTCTTC. Its protein is CASSATSGRSSPLNEQFF. The full variable domain, completed using reference TRBV9 and TRBJ2-1, is DSGVTQTPKHLITATGQRVTLRCSPRSGDLSVYWYQQSLDQGLQFLIQYYNGEERAKGNILERFSAQQFPDLHSELNLSSLELGDSALYFCASSATSGRSSPLNEQFFGPGTRLTVL.

The J gene is TRBJ1-5, the V gene TRBV6-5; D gene unclear. V was pared by 10 bases and J by 4 bases, with 11 bases between. CDR3 length: 12 residues. Germline CDR1 and CDR2: MNHEY and SVGAGI. The DNA for the CDR3 is TGTGCCACCCGCCGAGGGAATCAGCCCCAGCATTTT. It encodes CATRRGNQPQHF.

V gene TRBV19 combines with J gene TRBJ1-3, with a weak D call TRBD1 (5 bases). CDR1 LNHDA and CDR2 SQIVND come from the germline V gene (reference sequence). CDR3 length: 15 residues. Trimming shortened V by 5 bases and J by 5 bases, and 16 bases separated the two germline ends. CDR3 residues: CASSPTGVGRNTIYF. The DNA for the CDR3 is TGTGCCAGTAGTCCCACGGGGGTAGGAAGAAACACCATATATTTT.

This chain connects TRBV30 to TRBJ1-2; 7 bases match TRBD1. The junction had 10 bases not matched to a gene; V was cut back by 3 bases and J by 3 bases. The CDR3 loop spans 15 amino acids. Germline-derived CDR1 and CDR2 are GTSNPN and SVGIG (reference sequence). The CDR3 coding sequence is TGTGCCTGGAGCCCTTCAGGGGGGCGGCACTATGGCTACACCTTC. This translates into CAWSPSGGRHYGYTF. Variable domain in full (rest from reference TRBV30 and TRBJ1-2): SQTIHQWPATLVQPVGSPLSLECTVEGTSNPNLYWYRQAAGRGLQLLFYSVGIGQISSEVPQNLSASRPQDRQFILSSKKLLLSDSGFYLCAWSPSGGRHYGYTFGSGTRLTVV.

J is TRBJ2-7 and V is TRBV27; unclear D gene. V shed 0 bases and J shed 3 bases, with 15 bases lying between them. CDR1 is MNHEY and CDR2 is SMNVEV in the germline V gene (reference sequence). CDR3 length: 16 residues. CDR3 nucleotide sequence: TGTGCCAGCAGTTTATCGAGCAATATCCCCATCTACGAGCAGTACTTC. Protein product: CASSLSSNIPIYEQYF.

The chain joins TRBV28 to TRBJ1-1, with TRBD1 matching 9 bases. After removal of 5 bases from V and 4 bases from J, the junction contained 8 bases not matched to a gene. The CDR3 spans 15 residues. CDR1 is MDHEN, CDR2 SYDVKM, per germline. The CDR3, as DNA: TGTGCCAGCAGTACCGGGACAGGGCTCGCCACTGAAGCTTTCTTT. It encodes CASSTGTGLATEAFF.

V usage is TRBV5-8 and J usage is TRBJ1-6, with 7 bases matching TRBD1. CDR1 and CDR2 from the germline V gene are SGHTS and YDEGEE. The junction had 6 bases not matched to a gene; V was cut back by 0 bases and J by 6 bases. The CDR3 covers 16 residues. The DNA of the CDR3 is TGTGCCAGCAGCTTGGGTGTCACAGGGGCTAATTCACCCCTCCACTTT. Translated, it gives CASSLGVTGANSPLHF.

The V call is TRBV7-9, the J call TRBJ1-1, with 7 bases lining up with TRBD1. CDR3 length equals 13 residues. Germline CDR1 and CDR2: SEHNR and FQNEAQ (reference sequence). Trimming took 7 bases from V and 5 from J; bases not matched to a gene: 7. CDR3 bases: TGTGCCAGCACCATTGCAGGGGGGACTGAAGCTTTCTTT. It specifies CASTIAGGTEAFF.

This clone was picked up one time. The chain uses TRBV2 and TRBJ1-5, with 11 bases aligning to TRBD1. V shed 6 bases, J shed 3 bases, and the junction held 4 bases outside the gene matches. The CDR3 spans 15 residues. Germline CDR1 SNHLY, CDR2 FYNNEI. Written as DNA, the CDR3 is TGTGCCAGCAGGGGGACAGGGGGAGCCAATCAGCCCCAGCATTTT. Translated: CASRGTGGANQPQHF. Drawing the rest from reference TRBV2 and TRBJ1-5, the complete variable domain is EPEVTQTPSHQVTQMGQEVILRCVPISNHLYFYWYRQILGQKVEFLVSFYNNEISEKSEIFDDQFSVERPDGSNFTLKIRSTKLEDSAMYFCASRGTGGANQPQHFGDGTRLSIL.

The chain is built from TRBV5-4 and TRBJ2-7, with TRBD1 matching 10 bases. The junction had 8 bases not matched to a gene; V was cut back by 4 bases and J by 4 bases. This CDR3 has 15 amino acids. Germline V CDR1 and CDR2: SGHNT, YYREEE (reference sequence). In DNA, the CDR3 is TGTGCCAGCAGCCTCGACAGGGGGCAAGGGTACGAGCAGTACTTC. It encodes CASSLDRGQGYEQYF. Filled out from reference TRBV5-4 and TRBJ2-7, the complete variable domain reads ETGVTQSPTHLIKTRGQQVTLRCSSQSGHNTVSWYQQALGQGPQFIFQYYREEENGRGNFPPRFSGLQFPNYSSELNVNALELDDSALYLCASSLDRGQGYEQYFGPGTRLTVT.

The V and J genes are TRBV5-4 and TRBJ2-6; TRBD1 might be the D (5 bases). Trimming removed 4 bases from V and 4 bases from J, with 12 bases in between. There are 15 residues in the CDR3. CDR1 SGHNT and CDR2 YYREEE come from the germline V gene (reference sequence). The CDR3 bases are TGTGCCAGCAGCGCCACAGGTACCGGGGCCAACGTCCTGACTTTC. This sequence encodes CASSATGTGANVLTF.

V is TRBV6-2 or TRBV6-3 and J is TRBJ1-2; no clear D gene. V was pared by 4 bases and J by 4 bases, with 16 bases between. There are 15 residues in the CDR3. Germline assignment: CDR1 MNHEY and CDR2 SVGEGT. This CDR3 is CASSFPDRSGYGYTF. CDR3 in DNA: TGTGCCAGCAGTTTCCCGGATCGATCGGGCTATGGCTACACCTTC.

The genes are TRBV28 and TRBJ1-2, with D tentatively TRBD1 (6 bases). The V gene lost 3 bases and the J gene lost 4 bases, with 9 bases spanning the gap. CDR1 MDHEN and CDR2 SYDVKM come from the germline V gene. The CDR3 runs 13 residues. Here the CDR3 reads CASSFGTRYGYTF. Written as DNA, the CDR3 is TGTGCCAGCAGTTTTGGGACACGCTATGGCTACACCTTC.

This chain connects TRBV3-1 (or the pseudogene TRBV3-2) to TRBJ1-1; no clear D. Germline V lookup: CDR1 LGHDT, CDR2 YNNKEL (reference sequence). Trimming pared 2 bases from V and 4 bases from J, leaving 11 bases between. The CDR3 totals 14 residues. The CDR3 reads CASSQLGRSTEAFF. Written as DNA, the CDR3 is TGTGCCAGCAGCCAACTAGGTAGAAGCACTGAAGCTTTCTTT.

The chain uses TRBV28 and TRBJ2-7; 7 bases align to TRBD1. CDR3 length: 16 residues. V lost 6 bases, J lost 3 bases, and 14 bases stayed unmatched. Germline-derived CDR1 and CDR2 are MDHEN and SYDVKM. The CDR3 sequence is CASSPRPGQDDYEQYF. DNA for the CDR3: TGTGCCAGCAGCCCCAGGCCCGGACAGGATGACTACGAGCAGTACTTC.

J is TRBJ2-7 and V is TRBV7-3; D possibly corresponds to TRBD1 (6 bases). The ends were cut back, 2 bases at V and 5 bases at J, with 16 bases in the middle. This CDR3 comprises 15 residues. The germline gives CDR1 SGHTA, CDR2 FQGTGA. CDR3 coding DNA: TGTGCCAGCAGCTTAGTGGGGGCACTCTTGGACGAGCAGTACTTC. Its protein is CASSLVGALLDEQYF.

The V and J genes are TRBV28 and TRBJ1-2; 7 bases align to TRBD1. CDR1 MDHEN and CDR2 SYDVKM come from the germline V gene. J gave up 8 bases and V 6 bases, and 6 bases lay outside the gene matches. The CDR3 sequence is 12 residues long. CDR3 nucleotide sequence: TGTGCCAGCAGGATTGGGACAGACGGCTACACCTTC. Its translation: CASRIGTDGYTF.

This sequence joins TRBV4-2 and TRBJ2-1; 8 bases agree with TRBD2. This CDR3 is built from 15 residues. From germline, CDR1 is LGHNA and CDR2 YNFKEQ. With 0 bases clipped from V and 6 bases from J, the junction kept 4 bases outside the gene matches. This chain's CDR3 is CASSQEGTSGNEQFF. Here the CDR3 DNA reads TGTGCCAGCAGCCAAGAAGGAACTAGCGGCAATGAGCAGTTCTTC.

The chain joins TRBV14 to TRBJ1-2; no reliable D call. The CDR3 sequence is 13 residues long. Deletions cut 4 bases from V and 0 bases from J, with 6 bases between. Germline CDR1 reads SGHDN; CDR2 reads FVKESK. CDR3 in DNA: TGTGCCAGCAGCCCCACAGCTAACTATGGCTACACCTTC. Its protein is CASSPTANYGYTF.

Here the CDR3 reads CASSSPGVYTEAFF. The CDR3 DNA follows: TGTGCCAGCAGCTCCCCAGGGGTATACACTGAAGCTTTCTTT. This sequence joins TRBV5-4 and TRBJ1-1; D perhaps matches TRBD1 (6 bases). CDR1 is SGHNT, CDR2 YYREEE, per germline (reference sequence). The V and J ends lost 3 bases and 3 bases respectively, with 12 bases between them. The CDR3 extends over 14 amino acids.

The genes are TRBV19 and TRBJ2-7; 7 nucleotides match TRBD1. The trim removed 3 bases at V and 5 bases at J, leaving 7 bases unmatched. CDR3 length equals 14 residues. Germline CDR1 is LNHDA and CDR2 is SQIVND (reference sequence). CDR3 coding DNA: TGTGCCAGTAGTATCCAGACAGGGAACCACGAGCAGTACTTC. This translates into CASSIQTGNHEQYF.

The rearrangement joins TRBV18 to TRBJ1-5, with TRBD1 identical over 7 bases. Germline V CDR1 and CDR2: KGHSH, LQKENI. The CDR3 has 14 residues. V trimming: 4 bases; J trimming: 9 bases; junction bases outside the gene matches: 9. The CDR3 bases are TGTGCCAGCTCACTTGGACAGGACGCGGGGCCCCAGCATTTT. Amino acids: CASSLGQDAGPQHF.

This chain joins TRBV19 and TRBJ2-4, with TRBD2 identical over 7 bases. V dropped 2 bases and J dropped 9; count of bases not matched to a gene: 7. This CDR3 contains 14 residues. Per the germline V gene, CDR1 is LNHDA and CDR2 is SQIVND (reference sequence). The CDR3 here is CASSIPKGTTIQYF. Written as DNA, the CDR3 is TGTGCCAGTAGTATACCCAAAGGGACTACCATTCAGTACTTC. Using reference TRBV19 and TRBJ2-4 for the parts outside the CDR3, the full variable domain is DGGITQSPKYLFRKEGQNVTLSCEQNLNHDAMYWYRQDPGQGLRLIYYSQIVNDFQKGDIAEGYSVSREKKESFPLTVTSAQKNPTAFYLCASSIPKGTTIQYFGAGTRLSVL.